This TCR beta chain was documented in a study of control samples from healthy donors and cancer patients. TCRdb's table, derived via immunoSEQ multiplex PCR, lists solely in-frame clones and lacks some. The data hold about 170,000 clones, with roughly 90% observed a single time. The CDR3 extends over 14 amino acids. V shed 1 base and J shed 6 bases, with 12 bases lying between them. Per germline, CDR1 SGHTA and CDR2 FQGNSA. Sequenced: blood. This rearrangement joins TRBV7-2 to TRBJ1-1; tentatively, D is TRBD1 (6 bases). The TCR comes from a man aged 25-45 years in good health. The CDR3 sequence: CASSLDTGRPEAFF. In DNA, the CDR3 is TGTGCCAGCAGCTTAGACACAGGGAGGCCTGAAGCTTTCTTT.